This record covers a single T cell receptor beta chain. Its antigen is unidentified. It was 75,000 to 100,000 TCR templates that were assayed per sample. Generated by immunoSEQ multiplex PCR, the TCRdb table keeps only in-frame clones and is missing some. The sample lists tens of thousands of clones, 95% to 97% occurring once. This record comes from a study of siplizumab effects on memory and regulatory T cells. The CDR3 has 18 amino acids. Per the germline V gene, CDR1 is MGHRA and CDR2 is YSYEKL. V was shortened by 1 base and J by 7 bases, with 20 bases between the two germline ends. Overall study findings and caveats: Assignment to unstimulated subsets succeeded for only a minor fraction of the alloreactive clones.

The sequencing sample was made of naive CD4+ T cells sorted from blood. The receptor's source is a human donor in good health. The chain couples TRBV4-1 to TRBJ1-6, with D possibly TRBD1 on 6 matching bases. The CDR3 DNA follows: TGCGCCAGCAGCCAAGCGTTTGATTCAGGGAGGGGGAATTCACCCCTCCACTTT. This encodes CASSQAFDSGRGNSPLHF.